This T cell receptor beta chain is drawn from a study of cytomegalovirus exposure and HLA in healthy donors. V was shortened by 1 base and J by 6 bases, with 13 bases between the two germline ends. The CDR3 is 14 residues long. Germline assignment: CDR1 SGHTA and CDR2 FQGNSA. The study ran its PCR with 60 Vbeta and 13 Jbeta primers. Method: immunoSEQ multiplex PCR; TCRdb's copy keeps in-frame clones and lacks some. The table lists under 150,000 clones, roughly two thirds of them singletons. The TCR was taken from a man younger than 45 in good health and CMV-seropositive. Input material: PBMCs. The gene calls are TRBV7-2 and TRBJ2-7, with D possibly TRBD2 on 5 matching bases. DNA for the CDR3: TGTGCCAGCAGCTTAGGATGGGAAGAGGGCGAGCAGTACTTC. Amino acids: CASSLGWEEGEQYF.